These 30 T cell receptor beta chains were sequenced from one sample in a study of regulatory T cells in long-lasting Graves disease. Indicated time point: newly diagnosed GD, antithyroid drugs for less than 3 months. Extracted PBMC RNA gave rise to the TCR library. With iRepertoire HTBI primers and Arm-PCR of CDR3 regions, TCR beta libraries were built. Each CDR3 protein gets one entry after TCRdb re-called the multiplex PCR reads with MiXCR. The data show some 330,000 distinct CDR3 sequences, 12% seen once. These records were also assigned to another study, of T cells in Graves' hyperthyroidism and ophthalmopathy.

The material sequenced was peripheral blood mononuclear cells (PBMCs), taken at new diagnosis, from a patient treated with antithyroid drugs. Receptors were obtained from a woman in her late teens or twenties with Graves disease.

The table lists this clonotype with a few counts. This chain connects TRBV7-2 to TRBJ1-1, with 10 bases that match TRBD1. V lost 4 bases to trimming and J lost 1 base; unmatched junction nucleotides: 9. The CDR3 consists of 17 residues. The V gene's germline CDR1 is SGHTA and CDR2 FQGNSA. In DNA form, the CDR3 reads TGTGCCAGCAGCTCCCCGGGACAGGGGTACCCGAACACTGAAGCTTTCTTT. This sequence encodes CASSSPGQGYPNTEAFF.

In this sample, this clonotype turned up a few times. The rearrangement links TRBV19 to TRBJ1-5; D gene ambiguous. Germline assignment: CDR1 LNHDA and CDR2 SQIVND (reference sequence). The CDR3 is made up of 15 amino acids. V lost 1 base to trimming and J lost 8 bases, with 15 bases between them. The CDR3 nucleotides read TGTGCCAGTAGTATAGTACGGTCCGGTGGGAAGCCCCAGCATTTT. Its translation is CASSIVRSGGKPQHF. Full variable domain (outside the CDR3, taken from reference TRBV19 and TRBJ1-5): DGGITQSPKYLFRKEGQNVTLSCEQNLNHDAMYWYRQDPGQGLRLIYYSQIVNDFQKGDIAEGYSVSREKKESFPLTVTSAQKNPTAFYLCASSIVRSGGKPQHFGDGTRLSIL.

This clonotype was observed many times. V is TRBV12-3 or TRBV12-4 and J is TRBJ2-3; D is ambiguous. The CDR3 is 12 amino acids. V was clipped by 5 bases and J by 6 bases, with 9 bases between them. The CDR3 sequence is CASSPRSDTQYF. The CDR3 coding sequence is TGTGCCAGCAGTCCGAGATCTGATACGCAGTATTTT.

This clonotype was found many times. J is TRBJ1-2 and V is TRBV20-1; 9 bases line up with TRBD1. After removal of 3 bases from V and 5 bases from J, the junction contained 4 bases not matched to a gene. The CDR3 extends over 13 amino acids. Germline lookup yields CDR1 DFQATT and CDR2 SNEGSKA (reference sequence). The CDR3 is CSARDRGRYGYTF. For the CDR3, the DNA is TGCAGTGCTAGGGACAGGGGTCGGTATGGCTACACCTTC.

V is TRBV27 and J is TRBJ1-5, with D possibly TRBD1 on 5 matching bases. CDR1 is MNHEY and CDR2 is SMNVEV in the germline V gene (reference sequence). Trimming took off 2 bases at V and 5 bases at J, with 10 bases between the two ends. The CDR3 is 14 residues long. CDR3 protein: CASSLAGRYQPQHF. In nucleotides, the CDR3 is TGTGCCAGCAGTTTAGCAGGGAGGTATCAGCCCCAGCATTTT.

Many counts were recorded for this clonotype. The chain combines TRBV12-3 or TRBV12-4 with TRBJ2-1, with 8 bases that match TRBD1. Unmatched junction bases numbered 8, after V lost 10 bases and J lost 6 bases. CDR3 size: 13 residues. DNA of the CDR3: TGTGCCACCCACGATACAGGGGGCAATGAGCAGTTCTTC. Translation gives CATHDTGGNEQFF.

This clonotype was found a few times. A much more abundant neighbour one base away suggests this may be a read error. The rearrangement links TRBV12-3 or TRBV12-4 to TRBJ1-2, with D perhaps matching TRBD1 (5 bases). CDR3 size: 12 residues. CDR3 in amino acids: CASSLSGSFYAF. The CDR3 nucleotides are TGTGCCAGCAGTCTTTCAGGGTCTTTCTACGCCTTC.

This clonotype was seen at least ten times. This chain links TRBV28 with TRBJ1-1, with TRBD1 identical over 7 bases. In germline, CDR1 is MDHEN, CDR2 SYDVKM. After removal of 6 bases from V and 0 bases from J, the junction contained 7 bases not matched to a gene. The CDR3 is 15 residues long. CDR3: CASRGKGQLNTEAFF. CDR3 sequence (DNA): TGTGCCAGCAGGGGGAAGGGACAGTTGAACACTGAAGCTTTCTTT.

This chain uses TRBV6-4 with TRBJ2-1; tentative D call: TRBD1 (7 bases). Trimming cost V 7 bases and J 14 bases, with 15 bases left between them. CDR1 and CDR2 from the germline V gene are MRHNA and SNTAGT. The CDR3 has 11 residues. CDR3 protein: CASTRPGGKFF. CDR3 nucleotide sequence: TGTGCCAGCACCCGGCCAGGGGGGAAGTTCTTC.

This clonotype was observed many times. This chain links TRBV6-2 or TRBV6-3 with TRBJ2-7; the D gene could be TRBD1 or TRBD2 (5 bases each). This CDR3 spans 16 amino acids. V was trimmed by 3 bases and J by 5 bases, leaving 20 bases between them. Germline CDR1 is MNHEY and CDR2 is SVGEGT. The CDR3 here is CASSYGRARRGDEQYF. CDR3 in DNA: TGTGCCAGCAGTTATGGTCGGGCCAGAAGGGGAGACGAGCAGTACTTC.

This clonotype occurred many times. The genes are TRBV19 and TRBJ1-1; no firm D call. Germline values: CDR1 LNHDA, CDR2 SQIVND (reference sequence). Trimming removed 9 bases from V and 0 bases from J, with 14 bases in between. This CDR3 spans 14 amino acids. CDR3 DNA: TGTGCCAGGTGTACGGGCTACATGAACACTGAAGCTTTCTTT. The encoded protein is CARCTGYMNTEAFF. The variable domain in full, with the rest retrieved from reference TRBV19 and TRBJ1-1, is DGGITQSPKYLFRKEGQNVTLSCEQNLNHDAMYWYRQDPGQGLRLIYYSQIVNDFQKGDIAEGYSVSREKKESFPLTVTSAQKNPTAFYLCARCTGYMNTEAFFGQGTRLTVV.

This chain links TRBV3-1 with TRBJ2-2, with D unclear. Looked up from germline, CDR1 is LGHDT and CDR2 is YNNKEL (reference sequence). Between the trimmed V and J ends, which lost 2 bases and 1 base, there was a span of 8 bases. This CDR3 comprises 15 residues. The DNA for the CDR3 is TGTGCCAGCAGCCAAAGCACCAGGAACACCGGGGAGCTGTTTTTT. It encodes CASSQSTRNTGELFF.

The chain carries TRBV7-9 and TRBJ2-2; D might be TRBD2 (6 bases). This CDR3 spans 15 amino acids. Germline-derived CDR1 and CDR2 are SEHNR and FQNEAQ (reference sequence). The CDR3 here is CVCGARGISTGELFF. CDR3 bases: TGTGTCTGCGGGGCTCGGGGAATATCCACCGGGGAGCTGTTTTTT.

There are many counts of this clonotype. V is TRBV7-9 and J is TRBJ2-5; tentative D call: TRBD1 (5 bases). Germline CDR1 and CDR2: SEHNR and FQNEAQ (reference sequence). The CDR3 is 15 residues long. V lost 0 bases and J 0 bases, leaving 8 bases between the germline ends. The CDR3 is CASSLAGHYQETQYF. CDR3 in DNA: TGTGCCAGCAGCTTAGCTGGACACTACCAAGAGACCCAGTACTTC. The variable domain in full, completed from reference TRBV7-9 and TRBJ2-5, reads DTGVSQNPRHKITKRGQNVTFRCDPISEHNRLYWYRQTLGQGPEFLTYFQNEAQLEKSRLLSDRFSAERPKGSFSTLEIQRTEQGDSAMYLCASSLAGHYQETQYFGPGTRLLVL.

Comments on this clonotype: A read error may explain this, as a much larger clone is one base away. The chain has TRBV7-9 and TRBJ1-1, with D uncertain. V gave up 5 bases and J gave up 0 bases, with 13 bases separating them. The CDR3 is 15 residues long. In germline, CDR1 is SEHNR, CDR2 FQNEAQ (reference sequence). For the CDR3, the DNA is TGTGCCAGCAGCCCCGCCCTCCAGGTGAACACTGAAGCTTTCTTT. Translated: CASSPALQVNTEAFF.

The chain has TRBV5-5 and TRBJ1-1, with a weak D call TRBD1 (6 bases). Germline-derived CDR1 and CDR2 are SGHKS and YYEKEE (reference sequence). The V gene lost 3 bases and the J gene lost 4 bases, with 13 bases spanning the gap. The CDR3 covers 14 residues. CDR3 sequence (DNA): TGTGCCAGCAGCTCACAGGGTTGGGGCACTGAAGCTTTCTTT. This codes for CASSSQGWGTEAFF.

As regards this clonotype: A much larger clone lies one base from this, so it may be a read error. The rearrangement joins TRBV12-3 or TRBV12-4 to TRBJ1-5, with unresolved D. The CDR3 covers 12 residues. V dropped 2 bases and J dropped 7 bases, with 6 bases sitting between them. CDR3 sequence reads: CASSLRHQPQHF. CDR3 in DNA: TGTGCCAGCAGTTTAAGACACCAGCCCCAGCATTTT.

A few counts support this clonotype. The chain uses TRBV27 and TRBJ2-7; TRBD1 agrees at 7 bases. V lost 0 bases and J lost 6; bases outside the gene matches: 8. This CDR3 is 15 amino acids long. Germline CDR1 MNHEY, CDR2 SMNVEV (reference sequence). CDR3 residues: CASSLSLQTGVEQYF. In nucleotides, the CDR3 is TGTGCCAGCAGTTTATCCCTACAAACAGGGGTCGAGCAGTACTTC.

This clonotype was counted ten times or more. The chain joins TRBV7-8 to TRBJ2-1; 9 bases align to TRBD2. Germline lookup yields CDR1 SGHVS and CDR2 FQNEAQ. The CDR3 sequence is 17 residues long. The V segment lost 3 bases and the J segment 5 bases; nucleotides outside the gene matches: 11. In DNA, the CDR3 is TGTGCCAGCAGCTTTGTAGCGGGAGATCCGGCTAACAATGAGCAGTTCTTC. Translation gives CASSFVAGDPANNEQFF.

This clonotype was seen many times. This chain uses TRBV11-2 with TRBJ1-2; possibly TRBD1 for D (5 bases). Trimming stripped 5 bases from V and 4 bases from J, with 17 bases between. The CDR3 length is 15 residues. CDR1 and CDR2 from the germline V gene are SGHAT and FQNNGV. The CDR3 DNA reads as TGTGCCAGCAGCCCTCTAGTAGACAGCCGCTATGGCTACACCTTC. This codes for CASSPLVDSRYGYTF.

This clonotype was seen many times. This chain joins TRBV27 and TRBJ2-1, with D perhaps TRBD1 (6 bases). V lost 5 bases and J lost 4, with 15 bases in between. Germline V gene sequence: CDR1 MNHEY, CDR2 SMNVEV (reference sequence). This CDR3 has 15 amino acids. CDR3 bases: TGTGCCAGCAGTACCGGACAGTCAAATTACAATGAGCAGTTCTTC. Protein: CASSTGQSNYNEQFF.

This clonotype was detected ten times or more. The rearrangement uses TRBV24-1 and TRBJ2-1, with D perhaps assigned TRBD1 or TRBD2 (6 bases each). Per germline, CDR1 KGHDR and CDR2 SFDVKD. This CDR3 has 17 residues. Trimming took 2 bases from V and 2 from J, leaving 15 bases between them. This chain's CDR3 is CATSDSQQGGPYNEQFF. CDR3 nucleotide sequence: TGTGCCACCAGTGATTCACAACAGGGAGGACCCTACAATGAGCAGTTCTTC.

This clonotype was picked up a small number of times. CDR3 loop: CASSPQGERVVAHF. The CDR3, as DNA: TGTGCCAGCAGTCCCCAGGGGGAAAGAGTGGTTGCCCACTTT. The chain is built from TRBV12-3 or TRBV12-4 and TRBJ1-6, with 7 bases aligning to TRBD1. This CDR3 contains 14 residues. Germline trimming cut 5 bases from V and 18 bases from J; bases unmatched to any gene: 16.

This clonotype was observed at least ten times. The chain joins TRBV6-1 to TRBJ2-3, with D possibly TRBD2 on 5 matching bases. The germline V gene encodes CDR1 MNHNS and CDR2 SASEGT. CDR3 length: 16 amino acids. V was trimmed by 5 bases and J by 3 bases, leaving 18 bases between them. CDR3 bases: TGTGCCAGCAGTCCCCGGCAGACTATGGGGACAGATACGCAGTATTTT. Translation gives CASSPRQTMGTDTQYF.

This clonotype appeared many times. The chain combines TRBV20-1 with TRBJ2-1; 8 bases are shared with TRBD2. With V trimmed by 1 base and J by 7 bases, 3 bases remained unmatched. The CDR3 is 13 amino acids. Germline CDR1 reads DFQATT; CDR2 reads SNEGSKA (reference sequence). This chain's CDR3 is CSARVGRGNEQFF. The CDR3 nucleotides are TGCAGTGCTAGAGTCGGGAGGGGAAATGAGCAGTTCTTC.

V gene TRBV29-1 combines with J gene TRBJ2-2; D unresolved. The CDR3 is 11 residues long. Trimming pared 4 bases from V and 3 bases from J, leaving 3 bases between. Germline CDR1 is SQVTM and CDR2 is ANQGSEA. The CDR3 DNA reads as TGCAGCGTTGGACACACCGGGGAGCTGTTTTTT. This sequence encodes CSVGHTGELFF.

The rearrangement uses TRBV4-1 and TRBJ1-1; D unclear. The CDR3 consists of 14 residues. Looked up from germline, CDR1 is MGHRA and CDR2 is YSYEKL. V was pared by 0 bases and J by 9 bases, with 14 bases between. CDR3 sequence: CASSQEGRNSKAFF. The CDR3 coding sequence is TGCGCCAGCAGCCAAGAGGGTAGAAACTCAAAAGCTTTCTTT.

The sample holds many counts of this clonotype. The CDR3 sequence: CASSDMGAGRTSGRISSYNEQFF. The CDR3 bases are TGTGCCAGCAGCGATATGGGGGCAGGGCGGACTAGCGGGAGGATTAGCTCCTACAATGAGCAGTTCTTC. The chain carries TRBV7-9 and TRBJ2-1, with 14 bases identical to TRBD2. This CDR3 has 23 residues. Germline CDR1 is SEHNR and CDR2 is FQNEAQ (reference sequence). V lost 5 bases to trimming and J lost 0 bases; unmatched junction nucleotides: 21.

There are a few counts of this clonotype. A much larger clone differs by one base, so this may be a read error. The chain joins TRBV5-5 to TRBJ1-1; TRBD1 matches at 9 bases. Germline V CDR1 and CDR2: SGHKS, YYEKEE (reference sequence). Losses at the gene ends were 7 bases for V and 3 bases for J; bases not matched to a gene: 7. The length of the CDR3 is 14 residues. The CDR3 reads CASGARTGDTEAFF. In nucleotides, the CDR3 is TGTGCCAGCGGCGCTCGGACAGGGGACACTGAAGCTTTCTTT.

This clonotype was picked up many times. The rearrangement joins TRBV4-3 to TRBJ1-1, with TRBD1 matching 7 bases. The junction had 5 bases not matched to a gene; V was cut back by 2 bases and J by 11 bases. The CDR3 has 12 amino acids. The germline V gene encodes CDR1 LGHNA and CDR2 YSLEER. The CDR3 protein is CASSQNLTGAFF. For the CDR3, the DNA is TGCGCCAGCAGCCAAAATCTGACAGGGGCTTTCTTT.